These 6 T cell receptor beta chains came from one sample sequenced in a study of blood T cell repertoires in COVID-19. Sequenced by immunoSEQ multiplex PCR; TCRdb stores in-frame clones only, minus some. The sample consists of roughly 200,000 clones, around 86% of them appearing once. Sequenced: PBMCs or T cells enriched from blood (not recorded which). The receptors stem from a man in his thirties or forties in a cohort exposed to, infected with or recovered from COVID-19 (not recorded which).

The chain employs TRBV7-9 and TRBJ2-7; D might be TRBD2 (7 bases). The germline V gene encodes CDR1 SEHNR and CDR2 FQNEAQ (reference sequence). The CDR3 has 16 amino acids. Deletions cut 2 bases from V and 1 base from J, with 15 bases between. In DNA form, the CDR3 reads TGTGCCAGCAGCTTAACGGGGGCTAGCGGTTCCTACGAGCAGTACTTC. This sequence encodes CASSLTGASGSYEQYF.

The rearrangement uses TRBV27 and TRBJ1-6, with D possibly TRBD1 on 5 matching bases. The CDR3 consists of 17 residues. The germline CDR1 and CDR2 sequences are MNHEY and SMNVEV (reference sequence). Trimming removed 2 bases from V and 5 bases from J, with 16 bases in between. CDR3 DNA: TGTGCCAGCAGTTTAAGCGGGGCCGACAAAAATAATTCACCCCTCCACTTT. It translates to CASSLSGADKNNSPLHF.

J is TRBJ1-5 and V is TRBV28; 8 positions agree with TRBD1. In germline, CDR1 is MDHEN, CDR2 SYDVKM. Trimming took 8 bases from V and 15 from J; bases not matched to a gene: 6. The CDR3 extends over 10 amino acids. The CDR3 DNA reads TGTGCCAGCGGACAGGGCGGTTGGCATTTT. Translation gives CASGQGGWHF.

The sample holds one count of this clone. The J gene is TRBJ1-5, the V gene TRBV27; D is perhaps TRBD1 (5 bases). This CDR3 region has 16 residues. Germline V gene data show CDR1 as MNHEY and CDR2 as SMNVEV (reference sequence). V lost 8 bases to trimming and J lost 2 bases, with 19 bases between them. This chain's CDR3 is CASGPRGSRGNQPQHF. CDR3 in DNA: TGTGCCAGCGGGCCTCGGGGGAGCAGGGGCAATCAGCCCCAGCATTTT.

The table lists this clone with a count of one. This chain links TRBV14 with TRBJ1-2, with D hard to call. From germline, CDR1 is SGHDN and CDR2 FVKESK. This CDR3 has 13 residues. V was cut by 0 bases and J by 7 bases, with 9 bases left in between. This chain's CDR3 is CASSQEILFGYTF. The CDR3 nucleotides read TGTGCCAGCAGCCAAGAAATCCTATTTGGCTACACCTTC.

V is TRBV7-9 and J is TRBJ2-7, with 9 positions matching TRBD1. The CDR3 spans 15 residues. J gave up 2 bases and V 1 base, and 3 bases lay outside the gene matches. Germline lookup yields CDR1 SEHNR and CDR2 FQNEAQ (reference sequence). CDR3 coding DNA: TGTGCCAGCAGCTTAGGGACAGGGGCTACCTACGAGCAGTACTTC. Protein sequence: CASSLGTGATYEQYF.